Below, 24 T cell receptor beta chains from the same sample are listed, as sequenced in a study of vaccination and CD4 T cells after COVID-19. Sample time point: late sampling 161 to 241 days after vaccination in a few convalescent patients. From the PCR reads, TCRdb called clonotypes with MiXCR, one entry per CDR3 protein. Of approximately 40,000 distinct CDR3 sequences listed, under 45% are singletons. The sample consisted of CD4+ T cells from blood, taken about 7 months after SARS-CoV-2 vaccination. All receptors come from a human donor who had recovered from COVID-19.

The chain has TRBV5-4 and TRBJ2-1, with TRBD2 matching 14 bases. The junction had 5 bases not matched to a gene; V was cut back by 3 bases and J by 6 bases. Germline V lookup: CDR1 SGHNT, CDR2 YYREEE (reference sequence). The CDR3 has 16 residues. DNA for the CDR3: TGTGCCAGCAGCTCGGGGGGACTAGCGGGAGTCAATGAGCAGTTCTTC. Translated: CASSSGGLAGVNEQFF.

This rearrangement joins TRBV20-1 to TRBJ1-3; 7 bases line up with TRBD1. V shed 1 base, J shed 0 bases, and the junction held 6 bases outside the gene matches. This CDR3 region has 16 residues. Germline values: CDR1 DFQATT, CDR2 SNEGSKA (reference sequence). The CDR3 nucleotides are TGCAGTGCTAGAGTTAATGCAGGGGGCTCTGGAAACACCATATATTTT. Its protein is CSARVNAGGSGNTIYF.

J is TRBJ1-1 and V is TRBV14; maybe TRBD1 (5 bases). V was shortened by 4 bases and J by 4 bases, with 19 bases between the two germline ends. Per the germline V gene, CDR1 is SGHDN and CDR2 is FVKESK. This CDR3 has 16 residues. CDR3 DNA: TGTGCCAGCAGCCTAGGGTTAGGGGAACTTGGCACTGAAGCTTTCTTT. This sequence encodes CASSLGLGELGTEAFF.

The chain joins TRBV20-1 to TRBJ2-1, with 7 positions matching TRBD2. The ends lost 7 bases at V and 4 bases at J; junction bases unmatched: 13. CDR1 and CDR2 (germline): DFQATT, SNEGSKA (reference sequence). The CDR3 runs to 15 residues. CDR3 coding DNA: TGCAGTGGCGGATCTGGGGAGGGCCTATACAATGAGCAGTTCTTC. Translating it yields CSGGSGEGLYNEQFF.

This clonotype showed up just a few times. The chain joins TRBV6-1 to TRBJ2-5; 9 positions match TRBD2. V lost 2 bases, J lost 5 bases, and 9 bases stayed unmatched. Germline CDR1 and CDR2: MNHNS and SASEGT. The CDR3 sequence is 16 residues long. CDR3 residues: CASSERVGGRAETQYF. The CDR3 region has the DNA TGTGCCAGCAGTGAAAGGGTAGGCGGGAGGGCCGAGACCCAGTACTTC.

The chain employs TRBV7-9 and TRBJ1-1; possible D gene TRBD1, 5 bases. V lost 4 bases and J lost 7, with 13 bases in between. The CDR3 runs to 13 residues. Germline lookup yields CDR1 SEHNR and CDR2 FQNEAQ (reference sequence). The CDR3 region has the DNA TGTGCCAGCAGCTGGGGCGGGGCCCTTGAAGCTTTCTTT. Translated, it gives CASSWGGALEAFF.

The chain uses TRBV20-1 and TRBJ1-1, with 7 nucleotides matching TRBD1. This CDR3 has 16 residues. V trimming: 1 base; J trimming: 0 bases; junction bases outside the gene matches: 8. Germline V lookup: CDR1 DFQATT, CDR2 SNEGSKA (reference sequence). CDR3 protein: CSARAPGQPMNTEAFF. The CDR3 coding sequence is TGCAGTGCTAGAGCCCCGGGACAGCCGATGAACACTGAAGCTTTCTTT.

This clonotype was detected only a few times. The chain joins TRBV28 to TRBJ2-1; 10 nucleotides align to TRBD2. The V and J ends lost 5 bases and 3 bases, in that order; junction bases with no gene match: 4. The germline V gene encodes CDR1 MDHEN and CDR2 SYDVKM. This CDR3 spans 15 amino acids. CDR3: CASSHGTSDYNEQFF. In DNA form, the CDR3 reads TGTGCCAGCAGTCACGGGACTAGCGACTACAATGAGCAGTTCTTC.

The rearrangement links TRBV28 to TRBJ2-2, with D maybe TRBD2 (6 bases). The CDR3 length is 15 residues. V lost 6 bases, J lost 0 bases, and 11 bases lay in between. Germline V lookup: CDR1 MDHEN, CDR2 SYDVKM. The CDR3 here is CASSLGGTNTGELFF. DNA of the CDR3: TGTGCCAGCAGCTTGGGGGGAACGAACACCGGGGAGCTGTTTTTT.

V gene TRBV6-2 or TRBV6-3 combines with J gene TRBJ2-5, with D possibly being TRBD2 (5 bases). V shed 5 bases and J shed 7 bases, with 23 bases lying between them. Germline CDR1 is MNHEY and CDR2 is SVGEGT. The CDR3 runs 16 residues. The CDR3 DNA reads TGTGCCAGCAGTAGCTTACTTACTAGTTTCCGGGGGACCCAGTACTTC. Its protein is CASSSLLTSFRGTQYF.

This clonotype came up a few times. This CDR3 reads CASKPSGGDRNQPQHF. The CDR3 DNA follows: TGTGCCAGCAAACCATCGGGGGGGGACCGGAATCAGCCCCAGCATTTT. This rearrangement joins TRBV28 to TRBJ1-5; a weak D match, TRBD1 (5 bases). Germline CDR1 MDHEN, CDR2 SYDVKM. V was trimmed by 7 bases and J by 4 bases, leaving 20 bases between them. The CDR3 is made up of 16 amino acids.

V gene TRBV7-2 combines with J gene TRBJ2-5; the match to TRBD2 covers 7 bases. Losses at the gene ends were 3 bases for V and 0 bases for J; bases not matched to a gene: 7. The germline CDR1 and CDR2 sequences are SGHTA and FQGNSA. The CDR3 has 16 amino acids. In nucleotides, the CDR3 is TGTGCCAGCAGCTTTTCCGGGGGACTAAACCAAGAGACCCAGTACTTC. This sequence encodes CASSFSGGLNQETQYF.

This clonotype was detected once. This rearrangement joins TRBV28 to TRBJ1-6; no clear D gene. CDR3 length: 12 residues. Deletions cut 3 bases from V and 10 bases from J, with 7 bases between. The V gene's germline CDR1 is MDHEN and CDR2 SYDVKM. CDR3 in amino acids: CASSFLKSPLHF. In nucleotides, the CDR3 is TGTGCCAGCAGTTTTCTGAAATCACCCCTCCACTTT. The whole variable domain, filled in from reference TRBV28 and TRBJ1-6, reads DVKVTQSSRYLVKRTGEKVFLECVQDMDHENMFWYRQDPGLGLRLIYFSYDVKMKEKGDIPEGYSVSREKKERFSLILESASTNQTSMYLCASSFLKSPLHFGNGTRLTVT.

The CDR3 DNA is TGTGCCAGCACCCAGACAGGGGAGTGGAACACTGAAGCTTTCTTT. The encoded protein is CASTQTGEWNTEAFF. The chain is built from TRBV5-6 and TRBJ1-1, with 8 positions matching TRBD1. The length of the CDR3 is 15 residues. The junction had 8 bases not matched to a gene; V was cut back by 6 bases and J by 1 base. Germline V CDR1 and CDR2: SGHDT, YYEEEE.

This clonotype was found a few times. For the CDR3, the DNA is TGTGCCACCAGCAGCTCCAGGGACAATGAGCAGTTCTTC. This codes for CATSSSRDNEQFF. The J gene is TRBJ2-1, the V gene TRBV15, with TRBD1 as a possible D gene (5 bases). V was pared by 3 bases and J by 5 bases, with 8 bases between. The V gene's germline CDR1 is LNHNV and CDR2 YYDKDF (reference sequence). The CDR3 contains 13 residues.

This clonotype turned up a few times. V gene TRBV27 combines with J gene TRBJ2-7, with D possibly matching TRBD1 (6 bases). The CDR3 runs 14 residues. Germline V gene data show CDR1 as MNHEY and CDR2 as SMNVEV (reference sequence). The V end was cut by 5 bases, the J end by 2 bases, with 13 bases between. CDR3 sequence: CASSVQGIAYEQYF. The CDR3 coding sequence is TGTGCCAGCAGTGTCCAGGGGATTGCCTACGAGCAGTACTTC.

This clonotype was counted between two and nine times. The genes are TRBV7-6 and TRBJ1-5; 8 bases map to TRBD1. The CDR3 runs 16 residues. Unmatched junction bases numbered 12, after V lost 5 bases and J lost 6 bases. CDR1 is SGHVS and CDR2 is FNYEAQ in the germline V gene. The CDR3 spells CASSVRQGSVGQPQHF. The CDR3 DNA sequence: TGTGCCAGCAGCGTACGACAGGGGTCTGTCGGTCAGCCCCAGCATTTT.

This clonotype came up once. V is TRBV4-3 and J is TRBJ2-2; no definite D call. The V end lost 0 bases, the J end lost 1 base, and 6 bases lay between the germline ends. The CDR3 totals 15 residues. CDR1 and CDR2 from the germline V gene are LGHNA and YSLEER. In DNA form, the CDR3 reads TGCGCCAGCAGCCAAGACCGGGTGAACACCGGGGAGCTGTTTTTT. Its protein is CASSQDRVNTGELFF.

The chain is built from TRBV10-3 and TRBJ2-3, with D possibly being TRBD1 or TRBD2 (6 bases each). V shed 0 bases and J shed 4 bases, with 14 bases lying between them. The CDR3 runs to 16 residues. CDR1 is ENHRY and CDR2 is SYGVKD in the germline V gene. The CDR3 reads CAISESIGGFADTQYF. The CDR3 nucleotides read TGTGCCATCAGTGAGTCGATCGGGGGCTTCGCAGATACGCAGTATTTT.

The chain joins TRBV15 to TRBJ2-3; perhaps TRBD2 as D (6 bases). Germline V CDR1 and CDR2: LNHNV, YYDKDF (reference sequence). Trimming removed 1 base at V and 6 bases at J, with 17 bases between. This CDR3 spans 16 amino acids. The CDR3 is CATSRARLGGYDTQYF. The CDR3 DNA follows: TGTGCCACCAGCAGAGCGCGACTAGGTGGATACGATACGCAGTATTTT.

This clonotype was detected only a few times. The chain links TRBV6-5 to TRBJ1-1, with a tentative D call TRBD1 (5 bases). Trimming stripped 4 bases from V and 1 base from J, with 7 bases between. Germline CDR1 and CDR2: MNHEY and SVGAGI. This CDR3 contains 13 residues. The DNA of the CDR3 is TGTGCCAGCAGTTTCCAGGGGAACACTGAAGCTTTCTTT. Translated, it gives CASSFQGNTEAFF.

The CDR3 coding sequence is TGCAGTGCCTCTCGGGGCTCTGGAAACACCATATATTTT. Translated: CSASRGSGNTIYF. The chain combines TRBV20-1 with TRBJ1-3; D is unresolved. This CDR3 spans 13 amino acids. Germline V lookup: CDR1 DFQATT, CDR2 SNEGSKA (reference sequence). V was clipped by 6 bases and J by 0 bases, with 9 bases between them.

This clonotype was recorded a few times. This chain joins TRBV20-1 and TRBJ1-2; 7 bases match TRBD1. Germline CDR1 DFQATT, CDR2 SNEGSKA (reference sequence). The CDR3 sequence is 14 residues long. The V segment lost 0 bases and the J segment 3 bases; nucleotides outside the gene matches: 4. Here the CDR3 DNA reads TGCAGTGCTAGAGATAAGGGGACAGACTATGGCTACACCTTC. Protein product: CSARDKGTDYGYTF.

This clonotype turned up a few times. J is TRBJ2-7 and V is TRBV2; no clear D. This CDR3 region has 14 residues. CDR1 and CDR2 (germline): SNHLY, FYNNEI. The V end lost 7 bases, the J end lost 0 bases, and 13 bases lay between the germline ends. In DNA form, the CDR3 reads TGTGCCAGCAACGTTAGAGTAACCTCCTACGAGCAGTACTTC. Translating it yields CASNVRVTSYEQYF.